This T cell receptor (beta chain) appears in the sequencing data of a study of siplizumab effects on memory and regulatory T cells. As for this clone: Its antigen is unknown. Other nucleotide sequences in the sample specify the same CDR3.

Findings and caveats of the study: Relative to controls at 25% to 30%, mappable alloreactive CD4+ clones exhibited a mean Treg-derived proportion of around 69% with siplizumab. Neither a naive nor a memory phenotype was assignable to roughly 75-95% of proliferating CD4+ or CD8+ clones. Suppressive function of proliferating Tregs from siplizumab cultures was not confirmed. There appeared to be greater diversity in naive T cells than in memory cells, and naive T cells seemed major contributors to the alloresponse.

The repertoire was sequenced with immunoSEQ multiplex PCR; TCRdb's copy has only in-frame clones and lacks some. The sample lists around 95,000 clones, approximately 94% seen once, with 1% to 1.5% in the top ten. Germline loops: CDR1 SGHTA, CDR2 FQGTGA. The trim removed 6 bases at V and 5 bases at J, leaving 8 bases unmatched. The CDR3 consists of 15 residues. This rearrangement joins TRBV7-3 to TRBJ2-2; 8 bases map to TRBD1. The material sequenced was non-Treg CD4+ T cells sorted from blood. The sequence derives from a human donor in good health. In nucleotides, the CDR3 is TGTGCCAGCAGTCTCGGACAGGGAGGTACCGGGGAGCTGTTTTTT. This gives the protein CASSLGQGGTGELFF.